These T cell receptor beta chains were read from a single sample in a study of shared clonotypes between healthy human individuals. TCRdb's copy holds only in-frame clones and misses some; the assay was immunoSEQ multiplex PCR. Of hundreds of thousands of clones listed, under 80% are singletons. Sequencing was performed on memory CD4+ T cells sorted from blood. These receptors all come from a woman in her 30s in good health. Each CDR3 is given with its conserved first and last residue. The order of the fields is CDR3 length, V gene, J gene, clone size, D gene, CDR3 DNA, CDR3 protein. D genes are given only for firm matches. Clone size is not always given. Where it is, it says once, few, many or a class for expanded clones.

13	TRBV27	TRBJ1-2	.	TRBD1	TGTGCCAGCAGTCCAATGACAGGGTCAGGCTACACCTTC	CASSPMTGSGYTF
14	TRBV18	TRBJ2-7	.	TRBD1	TGTGCCAGCTCACCACCGGGACAGGCCTACGAGCAGTACTTC	CASSPPGQAYEQYF
14	TRBV6-1	TRBJ1-5	.	TRBD1	TGTGCCAGCAGTCCCCAGGGGGACAATCAGCCCCAGCATTTT	CASSPQGDNQPQHF
17	TRBV5-6	TRBJ2-7	.	TRBD1	TGTGCCAGCAGCCGGAGCCCCACAGGGGCCGCCCTCGGCGAGCAGTACTTC	CASSRSPTGAALGEQYF
14	TRBV5-1	TRBJ1-1	.	.	TGCGCCAGCAGCCCAGGACAGCCCAACACTGAAGCTTTCTTT	CASSPGQPNTEAFF
15	TRBV5-4	TRBJ2-5	few	TRBD2	TGTGCCAGCAGCCCGACTAGCGGATTCCAAGAGACCCAGTACTTC	CASSPTSGFQETQYF
14	TRBV12-5	TRBJ1-1	.	.	TGTGCTAGTGGTTTACACCTTGAAGGCACTGAAGCTTTCTTT	CASGLHLEGTEAFF
13	TRBV7-2	TRBJ1-1	.	TRBD1	TGTGCCAGCAGCTCCGACAGGGACACTGAAGCTTTCTTT	CASSSDRDTEAFF
14	TRBV5-1	TRBJ1-4	once	.	TGCGCCAGCAGCTTCCGACTGGCTAATGAAAAACTGTTTTTT	CASSFRLANEKLFF
14	TRBV7-8	TRBJ1-4	.	.	TGTGCCAGCAGCCTATGGGGGGGAGGGGAAAAACTGTTTTTT	CASSLWGGGEKLFF
13	TRBV6-6	TRBJ2-2	.	.	TGTGCCAGCAGTTACTCAGGCACCGGGGAGCTGTTTTTT	CASSYSGTGELFF
13	TRBV27	TRBJ1-3	.	.	TGTGCCAGCAGTCCCACGGGGGGAAACACCATATATTTT	CASSPTGGNTIYF
14	TRBV29-1	TRBJ2-7	.	.	TGCAGCGTTGAGTGGGCGTATTACCCCTACGAGCAGTACTTC	CSVEWAYYPYEQYF
14	TRBV27	TRBJ2-5	.	TRBD2	TGTGCCAGCAGTTTATCTAGCGGGGGGCGGGAGCAGTACTTC	CASSLSSGGREQYF
13	TRBV27	TRBJ2-7	few	TRBD2	TGTGCCAGCAGTTTCTTTCTAGCGGACGAGCAGTACTTC	CASSFFLADEQYF
16	TRBV9	TRBJ2-3	.	TRBD2	TGTGCCAGCAGCGTAGGGACTAGCGGAGGGCAAGATACGCAGTATTTT	CASSVGTSGGQDTQYF
14	TRBV27	TRBJ1-2	.	TRBD1	TGTGCCAGCAGTTTAGGACAGGTGGGCTATGGCTACACCTTC	CASSLGQVGYGYTF
21	TRBV4-2	TRBJ2-2	.	TRBD1	TGTGCCAGCAGCCAAGATGGTTGGGACAGGGGGGAACTAGCCCCAACCGGGGAGCTGTTTTTT	CASSQDGWDRGELAPTGELFF
16	TRBV4-1	TRBJ1-2	few	TRBD1	TGCGCCAGCAGCCAAGGAGAGGGGGCGAGAGACTATGGCTACACCTTC	CASSQGEGARDYGYTF
17	TRBV5-1	TRBJ2-1	.	TRBD2	TGCGCCAGCAGCTTGGGGGTTCTAGCGGGAGGTGGGCATGAGCAGTTCTTC	CASSLGVLAGGGHEQFF
16	TRBV19	TRBJ2-1	.	.	TGTGCCAGTAGTATGGGTTCGAGCGAACCCTACAATGAGCAGTTCTTC	CASSMGSSEPYNEQFF
14	TRBV28	TRBJ2-7	.	TRBD1	TGTGCCAGCAGTTTCCGGGACAGAACACGGGAGCAGTACTTC	CASSFRDRTREQYF
12	TRBV29-1	TRBJ2-1	.	.	TGCAGCGTTGAATGGGGGAACAATGAGCAGTTCTTC	CSVEWGNNEQFF
16	TRBV6-1	TRBJ2-1	.	.	TGTGCCAGCAGTGAATTTCCCCCGGACACCAACAATGAGCAGTTCTTC	CASSEFPPDTNNEQFF
15	TRBV15	TRBJ2-7	once	TRBD1	TGTGCCACCAGCAGAGATAGAGGGACAGGGAACGAGCAGTACTTC	CATSRDRGTGNEQYF
13	TRBV30	TRBJ2-1	.	.	TGTGCCTGGGGAAATACAGGGAGGGGTGAGCAGTTCTTC	CAWGNTGRGEQFF
15	TRBV5-4	TRBJ1-2	.	TRBD1	TGTGCCAGCAGCCAGGACAGGGTTCTCCGGTATGGCTACACCTTC	CASSQDRVLRYGYTF
17	TRBV28	TRBJ1-4	.	TRBD1	TGTGCCAGCAGGGCGAGGGGGCTAGGGCGAACTAATGAAAAACTGTTTTTT	CASRARGLGRTNEKLFF
16	TRBV11-1	TRBJ2-7	.	.	TGTGCCAGCAGCTCCGCCATTCGGGCGGACCCCTACGAGCAGTACTTC	CASSSAIRADPYEQYF
13	TRBV2	TRBJ2-7	few	.	TGTGCCAGCAGTGAATTTGGCACCTACGAGCAGTACTTC	CASSEFGTYEQYF
14	TRBV29-1	TRBJ2-3	many	.	TGCAGCGGGGTGGAGAGGACTCTCACAGATACGCAGTATTTT	CSGVERTLTDTQYF
15	TRBV7-9	TRBJ2-3	many	TRBD1	TGTGCCAGCAGCTTAACCACAGGGGACGCAGATACGCAGTATTTT	CASSLTTGDADTQYF
12	TRBV6-5	TRBJ2-7	.	.	TGTGCCGTCAGCCGGGGAGGGGGCGAGCAGTACTTC	CAVSRGGGEQYF
15	TRBV5-1	TRBJ2-3	.	TRBD2	TGCGCCAGCAGCTTGGCGGGAGGAGGCACAGATACGCAGTATTTT	CASSLAGGGTDTQYF
12	TRBV30	TRBJ1-5	few	.	TGTGCCTGGAGTAAAAAGGGTCAGCCCCAGCATTTT	CAWSKKGQPQHF
15	TRBV9	TRBJ2-5	.	.	TGTGCCAGCAGCGTAGGAGGGGTATCAAAAGAGACCCAGTACTTC	CASSVGGVSKETQYF
13	TRBV10-1	TRBJ1-1	few	TRBD1	TGCGCCAGCAGTCTTGACAGGGGCTCTGAAGCTTTCTTT	CASSLDRGSEAFF
16	TRBV27	TRBJ2-7	.	TRBD1	TGTGCCAGCAGGTACCGAGGGACAGGGTTCCCCTACGAGCAGTACTTC	CASRYRGTGFPYEQYF
13	TRBV29-1	TRBJ1-2	once	.	TGCAGCGTTGGGGTCGGGGACACCCAGCCTGGCACCTTC	CSVGVGDTQPGTF
14	TRBV14	TRBJ2-1	.	.	TGTGCCAGCAGCCGTAGGTTAACCTACAATGAGCAGTTCTTC	CASSRRLTYNEQFF
13	TRBV28	TRBJ1-1	.	.	TGTGCCAGCAGTATCACCCATCTGGGGCGGGCTTTCTTT	CASSITHLGRAFF
14	TRBV2	TRBJ1-5	.	TRBD1	TGTGCCAGCAGCTTTTGGACAGGGAATCAGCCCCAGCATTTT	CASSFWTGNQPQHF
15	TRBV6-1	TRBJ1-1	.	TRBD1	TGTGCCAGCACCCTGAGGACAGGGATGAACACTGAAGCTTTCTTT	CASTLRTGMNTEAFF
11	TRBV20-1	TRBJ2-7	.	.	TGCAGTGCTAGAGGATCCTACGAGCAGTACTTC	CSARGSYEQYF
14	TRBV18	TRBJ2-7	once	.	TGTGCCAGCTCACCCTCAGACAGAGTCTACGAGCAGTACTTC	CASSPSDRVYEQYF
13	TRBV29-1	TRBJ2-7	.	.	TGCAGCGTTTCAGCAGGGGAATACTACGAGCAGTACTTC	CSVSAGEYYEQYF
15	TRBV28	TRBJ1-3	.	.	TGTGCCAGCAGCTCCGGGGGGTCCTCTGGAAACACCATATATTTT	CASSSGGSSGNTIYF
14	TRBV9	TRBJ1-2	.	.	TGTGCCAGCAGCGTAGAAATGGGGGTAAGGGGCTACACCTTC	CASSVEMGVRGYTF
15	TRBV7-3	TRBJ2-1	.	TRBD2	TGTGCCAGCAGCTTAACGGGACTAGAAGACAATGAGCAGTTCTTC	CASSLTGLEDNEQFF
16	TRBV30	TRBJ2-1	.	TRBD2	TGTGCCTGGAGTCCCCGGGGACTAGCGGGAGGGAATGAGCAGTTCTTC	CAWSPRGLAGGNEQFF
17	TRBV7-9	TRBJ2-1	.	TRBD2	TGTGCCAGCAGCACTGCCGGGACTAGCGGCTCCTACAATGAGCAGTTCTTC	CASSTAGTSGSYNEQFF
15	TRBV30	TRBJ1-2	once	.	TGTGCCTGGACTTACGGGCCTTCTAGTATCTATGGCTACACCTTC	CAWTYGPSSIYGYTF
15	TRBV4-2	TRBJ1-3	many	.	TGTGCCAGCAGCCAAGATAGAGGGGTTGGAAACACCATATATTTT	CASSQDRGVGNTIYF
15	TRBV28	TRBJ1-2	.	TRBD1	TGTGCCAGCAGTGAAGGGGACAGGGGGCGTAATGGCTACACCTTC	CASSEGDRGRNGYTF
13	TRBV11-3	TRBJ2-2	.	.	TGTGCCAGCAGCTTAGGCCGGGGCGGGGAGCTGTTTTTT	CASSLGRGGELFF
12	TRBV28	TRBJ1-1	.	.	TGTGCCAGCAGTACCTATAACACTGAAGCTTTCTTT	CASSTYNTEAFF
13	TRBV6-1	TRBJ2-5	.	TRBD1	TGTGCCAGCAGTGGGGACAGGGCTGAGACCCAGTACTTC	CASSGDRAETQYF